This T cell receptor beta chain was found in a study of blood T cell repertoires in COVID-19. Overall study: Researchers got acute and convalescent COVID-19 samples from the United States, Italy and Spain. PBMCs, B-cell-depleted T cells, or T cells provided the cDNA or gDNA that made up the material.

CDR1 and CDR2 (germline): SGHRS, YFSETQ. The V end lost 4 bases, the J end lost 1 base, and 8 bases lay between the germline ends. CDR3 length: 13 residues. In the authors' methods: Reference gene primer amplification yielded estimated nucleated cell counts. Data came from immunoSEQ multiplex PCR; TCRdb stores just in-frame clones and leaves some out. V and J calls and clone size are those listed in that table; D and trimming were worked out from the DNA. The data hold about 91,000 clones, with 82% observed a single time. This clonotype was sampled from a man between 45 and 60 years old with active or convalescent COVID-19. Sequencing was carried out using peripheral blood. This chain joins TRBV5-1 and TRBJ1-1; D is ambiguous. The CDR3 DNA is TGCGCCAGCAGCCCCCCATCGAACACTGAAGCTTTCTTT. It yields the protein CASSPPSNTEAFF. The whole variable domain, filled in from reference TRBV5-1 and TRBJ1-1, reads KAGVTQTPRYLIKTRGQQVTLSCSPISGHRSVSWYQQTPGQGLQFLFEYFSETQRNKGNFPGRFSGRQFSNSRSEMNVSTLELGDSALYLCASSPPSNTEAFFGQGTRLTVV.